The clone carrying this TCR beta chain was counted only a few times. TCRdb re-analysed the RT-PCR reads in MiXCR, keeping a single row per CDR3 protein. The sample has more than 600,000 distinct CDR3 sequences; 12% to 15% are singletons. Trimming removed 1 base at V and 0 bases at J, with 15 bases between. The germline gives CDR1 SGHRS, CDR2 YFSETQ. The CDR3 extends over 17 amino acids. The sequenced sample was memory CD4+ T cells from blood. The clonotype originates from a female donor in good health, serving as a healthy control. The rearrangement links TRBV5-1 to TRBJ2-3; D is possibly TRBD2 (6 bases). Written as DNA, the CDR3 is TGCGCCAGCAGCTTGACTAGCAGCACAACTAGCACAGATACGCAGTATTTT. Encoded protein: CASSLTSSTTSTDTQYF. The entire variable domain, with the rest obtained from reference TRBV5-1 and TRBJ2-3, is as follows: KAGVTQTPRYLIKTRGQQVTLSCSPISGHRSVSWYQQTPGQGLQFLFEYFSETQRNKGNFPGRFSGRQFSNSRSEMNVSTLELGDSALYLCASSLTSSTTSTDTQYFGPGTRLTVL.